This passage covers 14 T cell receptor beta chains from one sample sequenced in a study of blood T cells in healthy people across ages. It was with a sample-barcoded 5' primer and a J-beta primer mix that a second PCR of roughly 7 to 12 cycles was run. TCRdb reprocessed the 5' RACE reads via MiXCR and lists one record per CDR3 protein. The sample records roughly 1 million distinct CDR3 sequences, less than 25% being singletons. This same sample was also part of a study on T cells of mothers and their children.

Sequencing input: blood. The receptors were sampled from a girl aged 2-10 years in good health.

This clonotype came up a few times. The rearrangement links TRBV7-9 to TRBJ2-5, with D unclear. The better agreement between TRBJ2-7 and the DNA end casts doubt on the J call. The CDR3 covers 12 residues. The germline gives CDR1 SEHNR, CDR2 FQNEAQ (reference sequence). For the CDR3, the DNA is TGTGCCAGCAGCTCTACTACCTACGAGCAGTACTTC. It translates to CASSSTTYEQYF.

This clonotype was counted only a few times. The J gene is TRBJ2-5, the V gene TRBV7-3, with TRBD1 matching 10 bases. The J call could be wrong; TRBJ2-1 is a better fit for the DNA end. The CDR3 is made up of 14 amino acids. CDR1 and CDR2 from the germline V gene are SGHTA and FQGTGA. The CDR3 loop is CASSLGGTGVLQFF. CDR3 in DNA: TGTGCCAGCAGCTTAGGTGGGACAGGGGTTTTACAGTTCTTC.

This chain uses TRBV11-2 with TRBJ2-5; TRBD2 matches 10 bases. The J call may be mistaken, given a closer DNA end match to TRBJ2-7. Germline assignment: CDR1 SGHAT and CDR2 FQNNGV. The CDR3 has 15 amino acids. CDR3 nucleotide sequence: TGTGCCAGCAGCTACGAAGCGGGAGGGACCTACGAGCAGTACTTC. The encoded protein is CASSYEAGGTYEQYF.

The chain combines TRBV20-1 with TRBJ2-5; 8 bases line up with TRBD2. CDR1 is DFQATT, CDR2 SNEGSKA, per germline (reference sequence). The CDR3 loop spans 13 amino acids. V trimming: 8 bases; J trimming: 7 bases; junction bases outside the gene matches: 12. CDR3 nucleotide sequence: TGCAGTACTTTGGGACTAGAAGAGACGACCCAGTACTTC. This encodes CSTLGLEETTQYF.

This clonotype has only a few counts. The chain uses TRBV6-5 and TRBJ2-1; D unclear. CDR3 size: 13 residues. V shed 6 bases and J shed 4 bases, with 10 bases lying between them. In germline, CDR1 is MNHEY, CDR2 SVGAGI. The CDR3, as DNA: TGTGCCAGCAGCCACCGGTTTTACAATGAGCAGTTCTTC. The encoded protein is CASSHRFYNEQFF.

J is TRBJ2-3 and V is TRBV7-2; 8 nucleotides agree with TRBD2. Trimming at V came to 5 bases and at J to 4 bases, leaving 11 bases not matched to a gene. The V gene's germline CDR1 is SGHTA and CDR2 FQGNSA. The CDR3 consists of 16 residues. Here the CDR3 reads CASSPLGRGAPDTQYF. The CDR3 DNA follows: TGTGCCAGCAGCCCCCTCGGGCGGGGGGCTCCAGATACGCAGTATTTT.

This clonotype turned up a few times. The V and J genes are TRBV4-1 and TRBJ2-5, with D tentatively TRBD2 (5 bases). Looked up from germline, CDR1 is MGHRA and CDR2 is YSYEKL. The CDR3 totals 17 residues. Trimming took off 4 bases at V and 1 base at J, with 19 bases between the two ends. The CDR3 DNA reads TGCGCCAGCAGCCGGCTAGTGGGGTCGGGGAGCCAAGAGACCCAGTACTTC. Translating gives CASSRLVGSGSQETQYF.

The chain carries TRBV9 and TRBJ2-7; the match to TRBD1 covers 9 bases. CDR1 and CDR2 from the germline V gene are SGDLS and YYNGEE. This CDR3 region has 16 residues. V trimming: 3 bases; J trimming: 7 bases; junction bases outside the gene matches: 14. The CDR3 spells CASSGQTRTGALEQYF. CDR3 sequence (DNA): TGTGCCAGCAGCGGCCAAACCAGGACAGGGGCCCTGGAGCAGTACTTC.

The V gene is TRBV25-1, the J gene TRBJ2-6; possibly TRBD1 for D (6 bases). Germline CDR1 is MGHDK and CDR2 is SYGVNS. The CDR3 extends over 15 amino acids. Trimming stripped 4 bases from V and 12 bases from J, with 19 bases between. CDR3 residues: CASSGAGQSALVLTF. The CDR3 nucleotides are TGTGCCAGCAGTGGGGCCGGACAGTCCGCCCTCGTCCTGACTTTC.

V usage is TRBV20-1 and J usage is TRBJ2-3; TRBD2 is a possible D gene (5 bases). V lost 3 bases and J 5 bases, leaving 15 bases between the germline ends. Germline CDR1 is DFQATT and CDR2 is SNEGSKA (reference sequence). The length of the CDR3 is 14 residues. The DNA of the CDR3 is TGCAGTGCTAGTGTTGGCAGTCGGGGAGATACGCAGTATTTT. It yields the protein CSASVGSRGDTQYF.

The chain is built from TRBV7-9 and TRBJ2-5; D is undetermined. Trimming stripped 1 base from V and 5 bases from J, with 11 bases between. Per germline, CDR1 SEHNR and CDR2 FQNEAQ (reference sequence). The CDR3 is 14 amino acids. CDR3 amino acids: CASSLDQIGETQYF. In nucleotides, the CDR3 is TGTGCCAGCAGCTTAGACCAGATTGGGGAGACCCAGTACTTC.

The chain combines TRBV5-6 with TRBJ2-5, with TRBD2 matching over 9 bases. J gave up 2 bases and V 0 bases, and 5 bases lay outside the gene matches. CDR3 length: 16 residues. CDR1 and CDR2 from the germline V gene are SGHDT and YYEEEE. CDR3 in DNA: TGTGCCAGCAGCTTGGGCGTAGCGGGGGAACAAGAGACCCAGTACTTC. Protein product: CASSLGVAGEQETQYF. The variable domain in full, completed from reference TRBV5-6 and TRBJ2-5, reads DAGVTQSPTHLIKTRGQQVTLRCSPKSGHDTVSWYQQALGQGPQFIFQYYEEEERQRGNFPDRFSGHQFPNYSSELNVNALLLGDSALYLCASSLGVAGEQETQYFGPGTRLLVL.

This rearrangement joins TRBV4-1 to TRBJ2-1, with 7 bases that match TRBD1. This CDR3 has 21 residues. CDR1 is MGHRA and CDR2 is YSYEKL in the germline V gene. V shed 0 bases, J shed 4 bases, and the junction held 21 bases outside the gene matches. The CDR3 region has the DNA TGCGCCAGCAGCCAAGATTTACGGTGGAGACAGGGCGGAAATTTTTACAATGAGCAGTTCTTC. Amino acids: CASSQDLRWRQGGNFYNEQFF.

This clonotype was observed at least ten times. The chain has TRBV28 and TRBJ2-5; 7 nucleotides agree with TRBD1. CDR3 size: 15 residues. V gave up 7 bases and J gave up 0 bases; unmatched junction bases: 8. Germline V gives CDR1 MDHEN, CDR2 SYDVKM. The CDR3 nucleotides are TGTGCCAGCACTAAGGGACAGTCGTACCAAGAGACCCAGTACTTC. Amino acids: CASTKGQSYQETQYF.